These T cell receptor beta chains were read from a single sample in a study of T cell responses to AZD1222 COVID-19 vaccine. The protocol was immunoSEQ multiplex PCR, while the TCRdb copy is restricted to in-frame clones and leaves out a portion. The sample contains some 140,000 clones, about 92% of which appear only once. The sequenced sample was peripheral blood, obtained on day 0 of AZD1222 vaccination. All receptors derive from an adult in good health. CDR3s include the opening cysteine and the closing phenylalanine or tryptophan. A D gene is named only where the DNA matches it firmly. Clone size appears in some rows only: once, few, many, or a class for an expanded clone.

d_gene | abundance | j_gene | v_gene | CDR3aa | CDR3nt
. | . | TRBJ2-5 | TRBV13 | CASSFRTPKAETQYF | TGTGCCAGCAGCTTTAGGACGCCCAAGGCAGAGACCCAGTACTTC
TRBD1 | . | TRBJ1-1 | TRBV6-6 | CASSRTGTGNTEAFF | TGTGCCAGCAGCCGTACCGGGACAGGGAACACTGAAGCTTTCTTT
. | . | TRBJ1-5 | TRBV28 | CASSLGGVNQPQHF | TGTGCCAGCAGTTTAGGGGGGGTCAATCAGCCCCAGCATTTT
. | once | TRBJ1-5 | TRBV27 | CASSLTGTDSNQPQHF | TGTGCCAGCAGTTTAACCGGGACCGATAGCAATCAGCCCCAGCATTTT
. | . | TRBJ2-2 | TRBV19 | CASSIEGWGVGELFF | TGTGCCAGTAGTATAGAAGGTTGGGGGGTCGGGGAGCTGTTTTTT
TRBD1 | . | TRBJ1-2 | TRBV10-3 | CAISEAGQGNYGYTF | TGTGCCATCAGTGAGGCGGGACAGGGCAACTATGGCTACACCTTC
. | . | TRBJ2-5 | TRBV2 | CASKTGTGEETQYF | TGTGCCAGCAAAACCGGGACGGGGGAAGAGACCCAGTACTTC
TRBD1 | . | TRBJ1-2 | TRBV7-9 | CASSLLGQGARLYGYTF | TGTGCCAGCAGCCTCCTGGGACAGGGGGCACGTTTGTATGGCTACACCTTC
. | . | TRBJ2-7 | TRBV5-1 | CASSPGGAGIPYEQYF | TGCGCCAGCAGCCCCGGAGGGGCAGGCATCCCCTACGAGCAGTACTTC
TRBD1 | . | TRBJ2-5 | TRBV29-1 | CSADRGQETQYF | TGCAGCGCTGACAGGGGCCAAGAGACCCAGTACTTC
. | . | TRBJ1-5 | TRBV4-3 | CASSQEGADQPQHF | TGCGCCAGCAGCCAAGAAGGAGCGGATCAGCCCCAGCATTTT
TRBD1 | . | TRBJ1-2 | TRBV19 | CASSSTGVPIGYTF | TGTGCCAGTAGTTCGACAGGGGTCCCCATAGGCTACACCTTC
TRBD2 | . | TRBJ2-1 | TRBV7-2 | CASSLGGLAGDDNEQFF | TGTGCCAGCAGCTTAGGAGGGCTAGCGGGCGATGACAATGAGCAGTTCTTC
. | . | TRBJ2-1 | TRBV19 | CASSIDAGYNEQFF | TGTGCCAGTAGTATAGATGCCGGCTACAATGAGCAGTTCTTC
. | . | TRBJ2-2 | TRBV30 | CAWIHWSGVPRTGELFF | TGTGCCTGGATTCACTGGTCGGGGGTGCCAAGAACCGGGGAGCTGTTTTTT
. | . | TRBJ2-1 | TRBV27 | CASSSAGAEQFF | TGTGCCAGCAGTTCCGCCGGGGCAGAGCAGTTCTTC
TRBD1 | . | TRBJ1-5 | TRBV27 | CASSTRQGINQPQHF | TGTGCCAGCAGTACCCGACAGGGAATAAATCAGCCCCAGCATTTT
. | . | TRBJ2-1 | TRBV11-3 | CASSPLSLSEQFF | TGTGCCAGCAGCCCCCTTAGCCTGAGTGAGCAGTTCTTC